Shown below are 3 T cell receptor beta chains from a single sample sequenced in a study of control samples from healthy donors and cancer patients. The assay was immunoSEQ multiplex PCR, and TCRdb's table has in-frame clones only and misses some. The repertoire table contains roughly 190,000 clones. The sequencing sample was made of blood. These receptors were taken from a woman aged 25 to 39 in good health.

The rearrangement links TRBV19 to TRBJ1-1; possibly TRBD1 for D (5 bases). Germline assignment: CDR1 LNHDA and CDR2 SQIVND (reference sequence). Trimming took 4 bases from V and 1 from J, leaving 7 bases between them. This CDR3 is 13 amino acids long. This CDR3 is CASSTRENTEAFF. CDR3 nucleotide sequence: TGTGCCAGTAGTACCAGGGAGAACACTGAAGCTTTCTTT.

The chain uses TRBV27 and TRBJ1-2; D not resolved. V shed 3 bases and J shed 6 bases, with 11 bases lying between them. The germline V gene has CDR1 MNHEY and CDR2 SMNVEV (reference sequence). The CDR3 is made up of 13 amino acids. The CDR3 sequence: CASSFRQSDGYTF. In DNA form, the CDR3 reads TGTGCCAGCAGTTTTAGGCAGAGCGATGGCTACACCTTC.

The chain joins TRBV6-5 to TRBJ1-4, with D possibly TRBD1 on 5 matching bases. In germline, CDR1 is MNHEY, CDR2 SVGAGI. V gave up 0 bases and J gave up 10 bases, with 12 bases separating them. This CDR3 comprises 14 residues. CDR3 DNA: TGTGCCAGCAGTTACTCGAGGGCTGGGGGAAAACTGTTTTTT. Translated: CASSYSRAGGKLFF.